The T cell receptor beta chain described here comes from a study of T cell responses to AZD1222 COVID-19 vaccine. Germline CDR1 reads MNHEY; CDR2 reads SMNVEV (reference sequence). The CDR3 totals 14 residues. The junction had 9 bases not matched to a gene; V was cut back by 5 bases and J by 6 bases. Both about-4-week and about-12-week second-dose recipients were combined. Assay used: immunoSEQ multiplex PCR; TCRdb lists only in-frame clones, some missing. The profile shows 100,000 to 140,000 clones, under 95% of them singletons. Sequencing used peripheral blood, obtained 28 days after the second AZD1222 dose. J is TRBJ2-7 and V is TRBV27; the match to TRBD1 covers 8 bases. This receptor was taken from an adult who received the AZD1222 COVID-19 vaccine. The CDR3 protein is CASSPQGVGAEQYF. CDR3 DNA sequence: TGTGCCAGCAGTCCACAGGGGGTTGGCGCCGAGCAGTACTTC.